This T cell receptor beta chain was sequenced during a study of T cell repertoires in cytomegalovirus infection (dated 2019 in TCRdb). Study-wide context: Donor HLA type was relevant to the analysis, as public TCR beta signatures indicated carriage of CMV infection together with the matching HLA type.

Here is what the overall study found, with its caveats: The ex vivo response was dominated by HLA-C-restricted CMV-specific TCR beta clonotypes, and the single most frequent clonotype in two of eight donors was supplied by these HLA-C-restricted clonotypes. Cumulative frequency of public TCR beta family members discriminated carriers of CMV infection plus the relevant HLA type in this cohort and an independent roughly 330-donor cohort.

From the cysteine up to the phenylalanine, the CDR3 has a length of 15 residues. Only the CDR3 DNA is retained, 45 bases long and in frame from the first base. V loses 0 bases of germline sequence and J loses 3 bases, and the interval between the two ends is 12 bases. Sequences MNHEY (CDR1) and SVGEGT (CDR2) are obtained from the germline V gene. This clonotype was picked up many times. Its antigen remains undetermined. No base quality values were provided; no much bigger clone lies one nucleotide off. Sequencing was carried out with an Illumina HiSeq 1500. TCRdb reprocessed the public reads (quality trimming at Q25 with fastp, clone calling with MiXCR) and kept in-frame beta chains. Under each unique CDR3 protein, matching rows form one entry showing the most common genes and DNA. This sample lists nearly 450,000 distinct CDR3 sequences; roughly 30% were detected once. The leading ten clones occupy approximately 13% of the sample.

The clonotype was recovered from a human donor in good health (CMV status not recorded). Some clones in this sample may be carry-over from other donors' samples. This receptor chain uses TRBV6-2 or TRBV6-3 and TRBJ2-7; confidence is insufficient to name the D gene. The sequenced sample was PBMCs. The DNA reads as follows: TGTGCCAGCAGTTACTCCTGGTTGGGAAGCTACGAGCAGTACTTC. This is translated as CASSYSWLGSYEQYF.